The next 32 T cell receptor beta chains were all read from a single sample in a study of shared clonotypes between healthy human individuals (dated by TCRdb to 2018 to 2021). Libraries were constructed by the immunoSEQ multiplex PCR assay. In TCRdb, the immuneACCESS table is reduced to in-frame sequences with V and J assigned. These tables do not hold every clone; where another copy was compared, an unresolved V gene accounts for under half, and the others remain unexplained. Present in this sample are under 2.5 million clones, 85% to 95% of which were seen just once. The ten largest make up more than 0.35% of the sample. The sample was naive CD4+ T cells from PBMCs. The sample's cell subset or site label, decoded: CD45RA+ positively selected. The origin of the receptors is a man aged 18 to 30 in good health. Some clones in this sample may be carry-over from other donors' samples.

The V call is TRBV7-2, the J call TRBJ2-5; 10 bases align to TRBD1. The germline gives CDR1 SGHTA, CDR2 FQGNSA. This CDR3 region has 15 residues. J gave up 5 bases and V 4 bases, and 7 bases lay outside the gene matches. The CDR3: CASSSQTGGRETQYF. The CDR3 bases are TGTGCCAGCAGCTCACAGACAGGGGGCAGGGAGACCCAGTACTTC.

The chain recombines TRBV28 with TRBJ1-2; D not resolved. The germline V gene encodes CDR1 MDHEN and CDR2 SYDVKM. The length of the CDR3 is 11 residues. V was trimmed by 2 bases and J by 9 bases, leaving 7 bases between them. The CDR3 here is CASSLDSSYTF. CDR3 sequence (DNA): TGTGCCAGCAGTTTAGACTCCAGCTACACCTTC.

As regards this clone: This sample also contains other DNA sequences that code for the same CDR3. The CDR3 protein is CASSRTGSGNTIYF. The CDR3 coding sequence is TGTGCCAGCAGTAGAACGGGGTCTGGAAACACCATATATTTT. The chain employs TRBV28 and TRBJ1-3; D is unresolved. CDR3 size: 14 residues. Trimming removed 5 bases from V and 1 base from J, with 9 bases in between. Per the germline V gene, CDR1 is MDHEN and CDR2 is SYDVKM.

On this clone: The junction does not match germline at one end; this may be a read error. This chain uses TRBV5-4 with TRBJ2-5, with 8 bases lining up with TRBD2. From germline, CDR1 is SGHNT and CDR2 YYREEE (reference sequence). The CDR3 length is 17 residues. CDR3 sequence: CASSQGIGSGAQETRYF. CDR3 nucleotides: TGTGCCAGCAGCCAAGGGATAGGTAGCGGGGCCCAAGAGACCCGGTACTTC. Drawing the rest from reference TRBV5-4 and TRBJ2-5, the complete variable domain is ETGVTQSPTHLIKTRGQQVTLRCSSQSGHNTVSWYQQALGQGPQFIFQYYREEENGRGNFPPRFSGLQFPNYSSELNVNALELDDSALYLCASSQGIGSGAQETRYFGPGTRLLVL.

V is TRBV5-1 and J is TRBJ2-5; D is ambiguous. This CDR3 is built from 13 residues. Germline CDR1 and CDR2: SGHRS and YFSETQ. The V gene lost 4 bases and the J gene lost 1 base, with 8 bases spanning the gap. The chain's CDR3 is CASSTDGQETQYF. Here the CDR3 DNA reads TGCGCCAGCAGCACGGACGGCCAAGAGACCCAGTACTTC.

The chain joins TRBV18 to TRBJ2-5; 13 bases map to TRBD2. The CDR3 loop spans 16 amino acids. Germline V gene data show CDR1 as KGHSH and CDR2 as LQKENI. J gave up 4 bases and V 3 bases, and 5 bases lay outside the gene matches. The chain's CDR3 is CASSPGTSGTGETQYF. In DNA, the CDR3 is TGTGCCAGCTCACCGGGGACTAGCGGGACGGGAGAGACCCAGTACTTC.

The CDR3 nucleotides read TGTGCCAGTACCGACAGGGGAGGCACTGAAGCTTTCTTT. The encoded protein is CASTDRGGTEAFF. The chain employs TRBV19 and TRBJ1-1; 8 bases line up with TRBD1. V lost 7 bases, J lost 4 bases, and 5 bases stayed unmatched. The CDR3 extends over 13 amino acids. Per the germline V gene, CDR1 is LNHDA and CDR2 is SQIVND (reference sequence).

A few counts support this clone. V gene TRBV18 combines with J gene TRBJ1-1; D may be TRBD1 (6 bases). Trimming stripped 3 bases from V and 0 bases from J, with 14 bases between. The CDR3 consists of 16 residues. Germline V gives CDR1 KGHSH, CDR2 LQKENI. CDR3 sequence reads: CASSPSQGWVNTEAFF. In DNA, the CDR3 is TGTGCCAGCTCACCGAGTCAGGGGTGGGTGAACACTGAAGCTTTCTTT.

The chain couples TRBV5-1 to TRBJ1-1, with D possibly matching TRBD1 (5 bases). Trimming took off 2 bases at V and 0 bases at J, with 8 bases between the two ends. The germline V gene has CDR1 SGHRS and CDR2 YFSETQ. There are 14 residues in the CDR3. The DNA for the CDR3 is TGCGCCAGCAGCTTCAGGGAATTGAACACTGAAGCTTTCTTT. Translation: CASSFRELNTEAFF.

The V call is TRBV5-4, the J call TRBJ2-7; maybe TRBD2 (6 bases). V lost 4 bases, J lost 6 bases, and 14 bases lay in between. This CDR3 has 13 residues. The germline gives CDR1 SGHNT, CDR2 YYREEE (reference sequence). CDR3 sequence: CASSLQTSLEQYF. The CDR3, as DNA: TGTGCCAGCAGCCTGCAGACTAGTCTCGAGCAGTACTTC.

The chain joins TRBV28 to TRBJ1-2; the match to TRBD1 covers 8 bases. Losses at the gene ends were 4 bases for V and 3 bases for J; bases not matched to a gene: 7. The germline CDR1 and CDR2 sequences are MDHEN and SYDVKM. CDR3 length: 15 amino acids. CDR3 sequence: CASSSNRGIDYGYTF. The CDR3 region has the DNA TGTGCCAGCAGTTCCAACAGGGGGATAGACTATGGCTACACCTTC.

This chain joins TRBV27 and TRBJ2-3, with TRBD2 matching 8 bases. This CDR3 has 15 residues. The V gene's germline CDR1 is MNHEY and CDR2 SMNVEV (reference sequence). The V and J ends lost 6 bases and 1 base, in that order; junction bases with no gene match: 6. The CDR3 DNA follows: TGTGCCAGCAGGGAAACTAGCGGCCGCACAGATACGCAGTATTTT. Translating gives CASRETSGRTDTQYF.

This chain connects TRBV7-9 to TRBJ2-1; perhaps TRBD2 as D (6 bases). Germline-derived CDR1 and CDR2 are SEHNR and FQNEAQ (reference sequence). V lost 1 base and J 7 bases, leaving 14 bases between the germline ends. The CDR3 has 15 residues. The chain's CDR3 is CASSLGTPRGNEQFF. DNA of the CDR3: TGTGCCAGCAGCTTAGGAACCCCTCGGGGGAATGAGCAGTTCTTC. The variable domain in full, with the rest retrieved from reference TRBV7-9 and TRBJ2-1, is DTGVSQNPRHKITKRGQNVTFRCDPISEHNRLYWYRQTLGQGPEFLTYFQNEAQLEKSRLLSDRFSAERPKGSFSTLEIQRTEQGDSAMYLCASSLGTPRGNEQFFGPGTRLTVL.

The chain links TRBV6-1 to TRBJ2-1; no reliable D call. The V and J ends lost 4 bases and 8 bases respectively, with 15 bases between them. The CDR3 runs to 14 residues. Germline loops: CDR1 MNHNS, CDR2 SASEGT. The CDR3 DNA follows: TGTGCCAGCAGTGCCACTATAGGGCCCCATGAGCAGTTCTTC. It codes for CASSATIGPHEQFF.

J is TRBJ1-5 and V is TRBV18; no reliable D call. There are 15 residues in the CDR3. The germline V gene has CDR1 KGHSH and CDR2 LQKENI. V gave up 5 bases and J gave up 7 bases, with 18 bases separating them. The CDR3 region is CASSFREGSLQPQHF. The CDR3 region has the DNA TGTGCCAGCTCATTTAGGGAAGGTTCCCTCCAGCCCCAGCATTTT. The complete variable domain, with remaining parts taken from reference TRBV18 and TRBJ1-5, reads NAGVMQNPRHLVRRRGQEARLRCSPMKGHSHVYWYRQLPEEGLKFMVYLQKENIIDESGMPKERFSAEFPKEGPSILRIQQVVRGDSAAYFCASSFREGSLQPQHFGDGTRLSIL.

Worth noting for this clone: This CDR3 is also generated by other DNA sequences in the sample. The chain combines TRBV28 with TRBJ2-7; D unclear. The germline V gene has CDR1 MDHEN and CDR2 SYDVKM. Trimming took off 5 bases at V and 4 bases at J, with 6 bases between the two ends. This CDR3 has 11 residues. CDR3 sequence reads: CASSRPYEQYF. The CDR3 DNA reads TGTGCCAGCAGTCGACCTTACGAGCAGTACTTC.

Turning to this clone: At the DNA level, this CDR3 is encoded by other sequences in the same sample as well. CDR3 loop: CASSLGQITDTQYF. CDR3 in DNA: TGCGCCAGCAGCTTGGGGCAGATCACAGATACGCAGTATTTT. The chain recombines TRBV5-1 with TRBJ2-3; D call uncertain. The ends were cut back, 0 bases at V and 2 bases at J, with 7 bases in the middle. The germline CDR1 and CDR2 sequences are SGHRS and YFSETQ. The CDR3 extends over 14 amino acids.

This rearrangement joins TRBV28 to TRBJ1-2, with 10 bases matching TRBD1. The CDR3 runs 15 residues. Trimming removed 5 bases from V and 4 bases from J; junction bases left unmatched: 7. The germline gives CDR1 MDHEN, CDR2 SYDVKM. The CDR3 is CASSLRQGAGYGYTF. CDR3 coding DNA: TGTGCCAGCAGTCTGAGACAGGGGGCAGGCTATGGCTACACCTTC.

Notes on this clone: This sample also contains other DNA sequences that code for the same CDR3. This chain connects TRBV7-2 to TRBJ1-2, with a possible D match to TRBD1 (6 bases). The CDR3 is made up of 13 amino acids. The germline V and J ends were trimmed by 1 base and 7 bases, with 10 bases remaining between them. Germline CDR1 and CDR2: SGHTA and FQGNSA. For the CDR3, the DNA is TGTGCCAGCAGCTTAGACAGGGAGGGTGGCTACACCTTC. Translated, it gives CASSLDREGGYTF.

The chain joins TRBV11-2 to TRBJ2-3; D may be TRBD1 (6 bases). Germline CDR1 is SGHAT and CDR2 is FQNNGV. The V end was cut by 6 bases, the J end by 6 bases, with 22 bases between. The CDR3 is 16 residues long. CDR3 region: CASRSPRRRGLDTQYF. As DNA, the CDR3 is TGTGCCAGCAGAAGCCCCCGCAGAAGGGGGTTGGATACGCAGTATTTT.

The V gene is TRBV18, the J gene TRBJ1-2; no reliable D call. V lost 2 bases to trimming and J lost 6 bases, with 10 bases between them. Germline lookup yields CDR1 KGHSH and CDR2 LQKENI. The CDR3 spans 13 residues. The CDR3 sequence: CASSPRSWDGYTF. CDR3 bases: TGTGCCAGCTCACCAAGGTCCTGGGATGGCTACACCTTC.

The V and J genes are TRBV27 and TRBJ2-1; TRBD2 is a possible D gene (6 bases). CDR1 is MNHEY, CDR2 SMNVEV, per germline (reference sequence). The ends were cut back, 4 bases at V and 7 bases at J, with 14 bases in the middle. CDR3 size: 14 residues. CDR3 nucleotides: TGTGCCAGCAGTTCAGCGGGCCGCCGAAATGAGCAGTTCTTC. Translated: CASSSAGRRNEQFF.

V gene TRBV14 combines with J gene TRBJ1-4; D is unclear. With 5 bases removed from V and 0 bases from J, the gap between germline ends came to 16 bases. Germline V gene sequence: CDR1 SGHDN, CDR2 FVKESK. The CDR3 length is 17 residues. CDR3 nucleotides: TGTGCCAGCAGCAAGCCAGGTCGGGGTGCAACTAATGAAAAACTGTTTTTT. Translated: CASSKPGRGATNEKLFF. Using reference TRBV14 and TRBJ1-4 for the parts outside the CDR3, the full variable domain is EAGVTQFPSHSVIEKGQTVTLRCDPISGHDNLYWYRRVMGKEIKFLLHFVKESKQDESGMPNNRFLAERTGGTYSTLKVQPAELEDSGVYFCASSKPGRGATNEKLFFGSGTQLSVL.

This chain links TRBV9 with TRBJ2-7; 7 nucleotides agree with TRBD1. This CDR3 region has 16 residues. The germline CDR1 and CDR2 sequences are SGDLS and YYNGEE. Losses at the gene ends were 4 bases for V and 0 bases for J; bases not matched to a gene: 10. The CDR3 DNA follows: TGTGCCAGCAGCACCAGGGACAGCCGAAGCTCCTACGAGCAGTACTTC. Translating gives CASSTRDSRSSYEQYF.

The chain uses TRBV5-1 and TRBJ1-1, with D possibly being TRBD1 (6 bases). V lost 4 bases and J 11 bases, leaving 18 bases between the germline ends. The CDR3 spans 13 residues. Germline values: CDR1 SGHRS, CDR2 YFSETQ. CDR3 loop: CASSPRDTKGAFF. CDR3 in DNA: TGCGCCAGCAGCCCCCGGGACACGAAGGGGGCTTTCTTT. Combining the CDR3 with reference TRBV5-1 and TRBJ1-1 gives the whole variable domain KAGVTQTPRYLIKTRGQQVTLSCSPISGHRSVSWYQQTPGQGLQFLFEYFSETQRNKGNFPGRFSGRQFSNSRSEMNVSTLELGDSALYLCASSPRDTKGAFFGQGTRLTVV.

Regarding this clone: The same CDR3 can be traced to other DNA sequences in this sample. The chain employs TRBV2 and TRBJ2-6; D gene ambiguous. CDR3 length equals 16 residues. V dropped 3 bases and J dropped 0 bases, with 9 bases sitting between them. CDR1 and CDR2 from the germline V gene are SNHLY and FYNNEI. The CDR3 sequence is CASSEGRVSGANVLTF. The CDR3, as DNA: TGTGCCAGCAGTGAGGGCAGAGTCTCTGGGGCCAACGTCCTGACTTTC. Combining the CDR3 with reference TRBV2 and TRBJ2-6 gives the whole variable domain EPEVTQTPSHQVTQMGQEVILRCVPISNHLYFYWYRQILGQKVEFLVSFYNNEISEKSEIFDDQFSVERPDGSNFTLKIRSTKLEDSAMYFCASSEGRVSGANVLTFGAGSRLTVL.

The chain recombines TRBV29-1 with TRBJ2-1, with 9 bases that match TRBD2. The CDR3 is 17 amino acids. V shed 4 bases, J shed 2 bases, and the junction held 12 bases outside the gene matches. Germline CDR1 is SQVTM and CDR2 is ANQGSEA. The CDR3 DNA sequence: TGCAGCGTTGGCCCCCCGGGGCGGGAGGGCCCCTACAATGAGCAGTTCTTC. Protein sequence: CSVGPPGREGPYNEQFF.

The chain couples TRBV7-3 to TRBJ2-1; 13 bases match TRBD2. After removal of 5 bases from V and 12 bases from J, the junction contained 4 bases not matched to a gene. Germline assignment: CDR1 SGHTA and CDR2 FQGTGA. The CDR3 runs 13 residues. In DNA form, the CDR3 reads TGTGCCAGCAGCCCGGGACTAGCGGGAAGGCAGTTCTTC. This gives the protein CASSPGLAGRQFF.

V usage is TRBV4-1 and J usage is TRBJ2-2; a weak D match, TRBD2 (5 bases). CDR3 size: 18 residues. CDR1 and CDR2 (germline): MGHRA, YSYEKL. V was shortened by 4 bases and J by 0 bases, with 18 bases between the two germline ends. The CDR3 reads CASSRASSSPTNTGELFF. For the CDR3, the DNA is TGCGCCAGCAGCCGGGCAAGTTCTAGCCCCACGAACACCGGGGAGCTGTTTTTT.

The chain joins TRBV9 to TRBJ1-1, with unresolved D. Trimming stripped 4 bases from V and 5 bases from J, with 18 bases between. Germline values: CDR1 SGDLS, CDR2 YYNGEE. There are 15 residues in the CDR3. CDR3: CASSPMARKETEAFF. The CDR3, as DNA: TGTGCCAGCAGCCCAATGGCTCGAAAAGAGACTGAAGCTTTCTTT.

The chain employs TRBV5-5 and TRBJ2-3; tentatively, D is TRBD1 (6 bases). V lost 4 bases and J lost 1, with 10 bases in between. The CDR3 consists of 14 residues. Per the germline V gene, CDR1 is SGHKS and CDR2 is YYEKEE (reference sequence). The chain's CDR3 is CASSTDSRTDTQYF. The CDR3 DNA follows: TGTGCCAGCAGCACGGACAGCCGCACAGATACGCAGTATTTT.

Written as DNA, the CDR3 is TGCGCCAGTAAAGGACTAGCCCCCGGGGAGCTGTTTTTT. Its translation: CASKGLAPGELFF. The chain couples TRBV10-1 to TRBJ2-2; 8 nucleotides agree with TRBD2. V trimming: 9 bases; J trimming: 6 bases; junction bases outside the gene matches: 6. The CDR3 has 13 residues. The germline gives CDR1 WNHNN, CDR2 SYGVQD (reference sequence).